The 23 T cell receptor beta chains below were found in one sample sequenced in a study of T cell responses to AZD1222 COVID-19 vaccine. Data came from immunoSEQ multiplex PCR; TCRdb stores just in-frame clones and leaves some out. The sample contains more than 100,000 clones, about 85% of which appear only once. Sequencing was performed on peripheral blood, taken on day 0 of AZD1222 vaccination. The receptors were gathered from an adult in good health.

This chain connects TRBV25-1 to TRBJ1-4; no firm D call. The CDR3 has 14 amino acids. Trimming pared 5 bases from V and 5 bases from J, leaving 12 bases between. Germline V CDR1 and CDR2: MGHDK, SYGVNS. CDR3 loop: CASSFRDKNEKLFF. For the CDR3, the DNA is TGTGCCAGCAGTTTTCGAGACAAGAATGAAAAACTGTTTTTT. Using reference TRBV25-1 and TRBJ1-4 for the parts outside the CDR3, the full variable domain is EADIYQTPRYLVIGTGKKITLECSQTMGHDKMYWYQQDPGMELHLIHYSYGVNSTEKGDLSSESTVSRIRTEHFPLTLESARPSHTSQYLCASSFRDKNEKLFFGSGTQLSVL.

The V and J genes are TRBV5-6 and TRBJ2-7, with D uncertain. The CDR3 runs 13 residues. Between the trimmed V and J ends, which lost 2 bases and 7 bases, there was a span of 13 bases. Per the germline V gene, CDR1 is SGHDT and CDR2 is YYEEEE. This CDR3 reads CASSFLRVGEQYF. The CDR3 coding sequence is TGTGCCAGCAGCTTTTTAAGGGTGGGTGAGCAGTACTTC.

This clone was recorded only once. V usage is TRBV4-1 and J usage is TRBJ2-7; D gene unclear. The CDR3 is 13 amino acids. Deletions cut 1 base from V and 1 base from J, with 5 bases between. Germline V gene lookup returns CDR1 MGHRA and CDR2 YSYEKL. The CDR3 nucleotides are TGCGCCAGCAGCCAAGTGGATTCCTACGAGCAGTACTTC. Its translation is CASSQVDSYEQYF.

The V call is TRBV12-5, the J call TRBJ1-3; D is possibly TRBD1 (5 bases). The CDR3 has 17 amino acids. V lost 7 bases to trimming and J lost 3 bases, with 22 bases between them. Looked up from germline, CDR1 is LGHNT and CDR2 is FRNRAP. The CDR3 loop reads CASALGGGGAGGNTIYF. In DNA form, the CDR3 reads TGTGCTAGTGCCCTGGGGGGGGGAGGGGCTGGTGGAAACACCATATATTTT.

J is TRBJ1-5 and V is TRBV7-3; tentatively, D is TRBD1 (6 bases). The CDR3 totals 13 residues. V was clipped by 5 bases and J by 7 bases, with 12 bases between them. Per the germline V gene, CDR1 is SGHTA and CDR2 is FQGTGA. The DNA for the CDR3 is TGTGCCAGCAGCGCAAACAGGGACCAGCCCCAGCATTTT. Amino acid sequence: CASSANRDQPQHF.

The rearrangement links TRBV5-5 to TRBJ1-2; D remains ambiguous. V was cut by 0 bases and J by 3 bases, with 12 bases left in between. The CDR3 has 15 residues. Germline V lookup: CDR1 SGHKS, CDR2 YYEKEE (reference sequence). CDR3 nucleotide sequence: TGTGCCAGCAGCTTGGGTAGGACCGGGCACTATGGCTACACCTTC. Translation gives CASSLGRTGHYGYTF.

CDR3: CASSLRNGNQPQHF. DNA for the CDR3: TGTGCCAGCAGTTTAAGGAACGGCAATCAGCCCCAGCATTTT. This sequence joins TRBV28 and TRBJ1-5; no definite D call. Trimming took off 2 bases at V and 2 bases at J, with 7 bases between the two ends. The germline gives CDR1 MDHEN, CDR2 SYDVKM. This CDR3 comprises 14 residues.

The chain carries TRBV28 and TRBJ1-3; TRBD1 matches at 8 bases. Germline V lookup: CDR1 MDHEN, CDR2 SYDVKM. V shed 6 bases, J shed 3 bases, and the junction held 7 bases outside the gene matches. The CDR3 runs to 15 residues. The CDR3 region has the DNA TGTGCCAGCAGCCCCGGCACAGGGGGTGGAAACACCATATATTTT. Protein sequence: CASSPGTGGGNTIYF.

Remarks on this clone: The identical CDR3 is also encoded by other nucleotide sequences in the sample. The CDR3 DNA is TGTGCCAGTAGTATTCGGGCGGGGTACGAGCAGTACTTC. Translation: CASSIRAGYEQYF. The V call is TRBV19, the J call TRBJ2-7; tentatively, D is TRBD2 (6 bases). The CDR3 has 13 residues. The germline V gene encodes CDR1 LNHDA and CDR2 SQIVND (reference sequence). Trimming pared 3 bases from V and 4 bases from J, leaving 10 bases between.

This sequence joins TRBV3-1 (or the pseudogene TRBV3-2) and TRBJ2-7, with D possibly being TRBD2 (6 bases). Germline V lookup: CDR1 LGHDT, CDR2 YNNKEL (reference sequence). The CDR3 runs 16 residues. Deletions cut 5 bases from V and 3 bases from J, with 20 bases between. DNA for the CDR3: TGTGCCAGCAGCAAAGGAGGGCAGGGAAAAATCTACGAGCAGTACTTC. Translated: CASSKGGQGKIYEQYF.

CDR3 sequence reads: CASSLRPYVFSGANVLTF. The DNA of the CDR3 is TGTGCCAGCAGCTTAAGGCCCTATGTTTTTTCTGGGGCCAACGTCCTGACTTTC. The chain links TRBV11-2 to TRBJ2-6; unclear D gene. The CDR3 sequence is 18 residues long. The germline V and J ends were trimmed by 2 bases and 1 base, with 15 bases remaining between them. CDR1 SGHAT and CDR2 FQNNGV come from the germline V gene.

The rearrangement uses TRBV6-6 and TRBJ1-3, with D perhaps TRBD1 (6 bases). This CDR3 is 13 amino acids long. From germline, CDR1 is MNHNY and CDR2 SVGAGI (reference sequence). With 2 bases removed from V and 14 bases from J, the gap between germline ends came to 16 bases. The CDR3 DNA reads TGTGCCAGCAGTTACGCGGCGGGGCAGGGGCTATATTTT. Encoded protein: CASSYAAGQGLYF.

The CDR3 region has the DNA TGTGCCAGCTCATTGGACGGGAATCAGCCCCAGCATTTT. This encodes CASSLDGNQPQHF. The chain is built from TRBV18 and TRBJ1-5; D gene unclear. In germline, CDR1 is KGHSH, CDR2 LQKENI. The CDR3 spans 13 residues. Trimming pared 5 bases from V and 4 bases from J, leaving 9 bases between.

The DNA for the CDR3 is TGTGCCAGCAGCTCCGGGACCTACACCGGGGAGCTGTTTTTT. Translating gives CASSSGTYTGELFF. The chain is built from TRBV28 and TRBJ2-2; D may correspond to TRBD1 or TRBD2 (5 bases each). V was clipped by 6 bases and J by 3 bases, with 11 bases between them. Germline values: CDR1 MDHEN, CDR2 SYDVKM. The CDR3 loop spans 14 amino acids.

The chain has TRBV6-5 and TRBJ2-2, with 8 bases aligning to TRBD2. The CDR3 covers 14 residues. V gave up 1 base and J gave up 7 bases; unmatched junction bases: 2. The germline gives CDR1 MNHEY, CDR2 SVGAGI. The CDR3 DNA follows: TGTGCCAGCAGTTACTTCCTAGCGGGCGGGGAGCTGTTTTTT. It encodes CASSYFLAGGELFF.

This clone was counted between two and nine times. This chain connects TRBV12-3 or TRBV12-4 to TRBJ1-1, with D hard to call. This CDR3 is 12 amino acids long. The V end lost 3 bases, the J end lost 6 bases, and 8 bases lay between the germline ends. The CDR3 region has the DNA TGTGCCAGCAGTTTGGCGGGCGCTGAAGCTTTCTTT. This codes for CASSLAGAEAFF.

The J gene is TRBJ2-7, the V gene TRBV4-1; D could derive from TRBD1 or TRBD2 (5 bases each). From germline, CDR1 is MGHRA and CDR2 YSYEKL. Trimming shortened V by 0 bases and J by 5 bases, and 20 bases separated the two germline ends. The CDR3 extends over 17 amino acids. The CDR3 DNA sequence: TGCGCCAGCAGCCAAGAGGCTTGGGGACCCCCGGCCAACGAGCAGTACTTC. As protein: CASSQEAWGPPANEQYF.

The chain combines TRBV19 with TRBJ2-7, with unresolved D. The CDR3 is 10 residues long. The germline V gene encodes CDR1 LNHDA and CDR2 SQIVND (reference sequence). V dropped 8 bases and J dropped 3 bases, with 5 bases sitting between them. In nucleotides, the CDR3 is TGTGCCAGTGGAGACTACGAGCAGTACTTC. It yields the protein CASGDYEQYF.

The genes are TRBV4-3 and TRBJ2-2; 8 bases align to TRBD2. CDR1 and CDR2 (germline): LGHNA, YSLEER. This CDR3 is 18 amino acids long. Trimming at V came to 1 base and at J to 5 bases, leaving 12 bases not matched to a gene. Written as DNA, the CDR3 is TGCGCCAGCAGCCAAGGGCTCGGAGCGGGGGAAAAAACCGGGGAGCTGTTTTTT. This translates into CASSQGLGAGEKTGELFF.

This chain connects TRBV19 to TRBJ2-1, with 7 bases lining up with TRBD2. Trimming at V came to 5 bases and at J to 6 bases, leaving 7 bases not matched to a gene. The V gene's germline CDR1 is LNHDA and CDR2 SQIVND (reference sequence). The CDR3 is 14 amino acids. The CDR3 DNA sequence: TGTGCCAGTAGTGGGGGGGTCCTTGGCAATGAGCAGTTCTTC. Protein: CASSGGVLGNEQFF.

This clone was observed a single time. This chain joins TRBV7-2 and TRBJ2-7; D is ambiguous. Germline V gene sequence: CDR1 SGHTA, CDR2 FQGNSA. This CDR3 has 13 residues. Trimming took off 2 bases at V and 3 bases at J, with 8 bases between the two ends. CDR3 residues: CASSLTPGYEQYF. The CDR3 coding sequence is TGTGCCAGCAGCTTAACACCAGGCTACGAGCAGTACTTC.

The chain employs TRBV27 and TRBJ2-2; a possible D gene is TRBD2 (5 bases). The CDR3 sequence is 14 residues long. Germline CDR1 and CDR2: MNHEY and SMNVEV (reference sequence). Trimming took off 6 bases at V and 7 bases at J, with 15 bases between the two ends. CDR3 sequence (DNA): TGTGCCAGCAGCCTGCAGGACCGGGGCGGGGAGCTGTTTTTT. This sequence encodes CASSLQDRGGELFF.

The J gene is TRBJ2-6, the V gene TRBV11-3, with 10 bases that match TRBD2. Germline trimming cut 5 bases from V and 2 bases from J; bases unmatched to any gene: 3. CDR1 and CDR2 from the germline V gene are SGHNT and YENEEA. The CDR3 has 16 amino acids. The CDR3 is CASSPSGSPGANVLTF. The CDR3, as DNA: TGTGCCAGCAGCCCTAGCGGGAGCCCTGGGGCCAACGTCCTGACTTTC.